Listed below are T cell receptor beta chains from one sample, sequenced in a study of shared clonotypes between healthy human individuals. The protocol was immunoSEQ multiplex PCR, while the TCRdb copy is restricted to in-frame clones and leaves out a portion. The repertoire holds 2 million or so clones, with roughly 95% as singletons. Material for sequencing was naive CD4+ T cells sorted from blood. These receptors were collected from a man younger than 35 in good health. The CDR3 runs from the conserved cysteine through the conserved F or W. D genes are given only for firm matches. Clone size is not always given. Where it is, it says once, few, many or a class for expanded clones.

CDR3 DNA	CDR3 protein	clone size	V gene	J gene	D gene
TGCGCCAGCAGCTTTGGGGGTGAGATGGAGACCCAGTACTTC	CASSFGGEMETQYF	NA	TRBV5-1	TRBJ2-5	NA
TGTGCCATCAGTGAGTCATGGCTAGCGGTTTCCTACGAGCAGTACTTC	CAISESWLAVSYEQYF	NA	TRBV10-3	TRBJ2-7	TRBD2
TGTGCCAGCAGGGACAGGGATCAGCCCCAGCATTTT	CASRDRDQPQHF	NA	TRBV27	TRBJ1-5	TRBD1
TGTGCCAGCAGTGTCCTTGAGTTACATGGAGAGCAGTACTTC	CASSVLELHGEQYF	NA	TRBV6-1	TRBJ2-7	NA
TGCAGTGCTAGCCTCACAGATACGCAGTATTTT	CSASLTDTQYF	NA	TRBV20-1	TRBJ2-3	NA
TGTGCCAGTAGTATCTCCGGGGTTGGGAAAGAGACCCAGTACTTC	CASSISGVGKETQYF	NA	TRBV19	TRBJ2-5	NA
TGTGCCATCAGTGAGTCGGCTAGCGGGGGACTATCCTACGAGCAGTACTTC	CAISESASGGLSYEQYF	NA	TRBV10-3	TRBJ2-7	TRBD2
TGTGCCAGCAGCCCGGGCAGGACTAGCGGACCCTACAATGAGCAGTTCTTC	CASSPGRTSGPYNEQFF	NA	TRBV11-2	TRBJ2-1	TRBD2
TGTGCCTGGAGTCCGGTGGCAGGGGGGTTGTTCTTC	CAWSPVAGGLFF	NA	TRBV30	TRBJ2-1	NA
TGTGCCAGCAGCTTGGGGACAGCCACCGAGCAGTACTTC	CASSLGTATEQYF	NA	TRBV7-3	TRBJ2-7	TRBD1
TGTGCCAGCAGTGAAGAGGGGCGGGGCACCGGGGAGCTGTTTTTT	CASSEEGRGTGELFF	NA	TRBV2	TRBJ2-2	NA
TGCGCCAGCGGCTCTAGCGGGGGTAGTGTGGGTGAGCAGTTCTTC	CASGSSGGSVGEQFF	NA	TRBV5-1	TRBJ2-1	TRBD2
TGTGCCAGCAGCCTTCCTATTTCCTACGAGCAGTACTTC	CASSLPISYEQYF	once	TRBV7-8	TRBJ2-7	NA
TGTGCCAGCAGACAGGGCCTTAATTCACCCCTCCACTTT	CASRQGLNSPLHF	NA	TRBV6-6	TRBJ1-6	NA
TGCGCCAGCAGGAGAACCGGGACTAGCGGGAGCGCAGAGACCCAGTACTTC	CASRRTGTSGSAETQYF	NA	TRBV10-2	TRBJ2-5	TRBD2
TGTGCCGCCAAGACAGGAACCTACGAGCAGTACTTC	CAAKTGTYEQYF	NA	TRBV10-3	TRBJ2-7	NA
TGCGCCAGCAGCTTGGGGGAGGGACGTAATTCACCCCTCCACTTT	CASSLGEGRNSPLHF	NA	TRBV5-1	TRBJ1-6	NA
TGTGCCAGCAGCCGACAGGGAGGCTCCTACGAGCAGTACTTC	CASSRQGGSYEQYF	NA	TRBV5-6	TRBJ2-7	NA
TGCGCCAGCAGCTTCAGACAGATGAACACTGAAGCTTTCTTT	CASSFRQMNTEAFF	NA	TRBV5-1	TRBJ1-1	NA
TGTGCCAGCGTTCAGGGAACTAGCTACAATGAGCAGTTCTTC	CASVQGTSYNEQFF	NA	TRBV18	TRBJ2-1	NA
TGTGCCAGCACTGGAGGGGTATCCTCACCCCTCCACTTT	CASTGGVSSPLHF	NA	TRBV6-5	TRBJ1-6	NA
TGTGCCAGTAGTATAACCCCAGGGGGGAATCAGCCCCAGCATTTT	CASSITPGGNQPQHF	NA	TRBV19	TRBJ1-5	TRBD1
TGTGCCAGCTCCCCCCTTGGGGCGAGCAATCAGCCCCAGCATTTT	CASSPLGASNQPQHF	NA	TRBV18	TRBJ1-5	NA
TGTGCCAGCAGTGTGGACGTTTACAACACTGAAGCTTTCTTT	CASSVDVYNTEAFF	NA	TRBV2	TRBJ1-1	NA
TGTGCCAGCAGCTTAACAGGGGGACAACAAAACATTCAGTACTTC	CASSLTGGQQNIQYF	NA	TRBV5-4	TRBJ2-4	TRBD1
TGTGCCAGCAGTGAACGGGTCGTCTATGGCTACACCTTC	CASSERVVYGYTF	NA	TRBV6-1	TRBJ1-2	NA
TGTGCCAGCTCACCCGGACAGGGGGCCGGCGAGCAGTACTTC	CASSPGQGAGEQYF	NA	TRBV18	TRBJ2-7	TRBD1
TGTGCCAGCAGCTTAGGACAAGGGACGAGCACAGATACGCAGTATTTT	CASSLGQGTSTDTQYF	NA	TRBV11-2	TRBJ2-3	NA
TGCGCCAGCAGCTTTAGCGGGACCCCCTACGAGCAGTACTTC	CASSFSGTPYEQYF	NA	TRBV5-1	TRBJ2-7	TRBD2
TGTGCCATCAGACCGGGACTAGCGGGAGGTGAGACCCAGTACTTC	CAIRPGLAGGETQYF	NA	TRBV10-3	TRBJ2-5	TRBD2
TGTGCCAGCAGTTTATCCCCCGGGACCCATCATAATTCACCCCTCCACTTT	CASSLSPGTHHNSPLHF	NA	TRBV28	TRBJ1-6	NA
TGTGCAAGTCGCTTAGCACAGGGAGCGCCCTCCTACGAGCAGTACTTC	CASRLAQGAPSYEQYF	NA	TRBV12-2	TRBJ2-7	NA
TGTGCCAGCAGTTCCGCAGGGGGGGGCTACACCTTC	CASSSAGGGYTF	NA	TRBV27	TRBJ1-2	TRBD1
TGCGCCAGCAGCTTGGCCGAGCGTTATGGCTACACCTTC	CASSLAERYGYTF	NA	TRBV5-1	TRBJ1-2	NA
TGTGCCAGCAGCTTAGATAAGGGCCCCTATGGCTACACCTTC	CASSLDKGPYGYTF	NA	TRBV7-8	TRBJ1-2	NA
TGTGCCAGCAGCTTAGTAGGGACTGACTCCTACGAGCAGTACTTC	CASSLVGTDSYEQYF	NA	TRBV7-2	TRBJ2-7	NA
TGTGCCAGCAGCCAACCTCAGGGTCTCGAGCAGTACTTC	CASSQPQGLEQYF	NA	TRBV4-2	TRBJ2-7	NA
TGTGCCAGCTCACCGTCGGCGGGAGAGTTCTACGAGCAGTACTTC	CASSPSAGEFYEQYF	NA	TRBV18	TRBJ2-7	TRBD2
TGTGCCAGCAGCTTAAGTTTGGGTCAGCAGTTCTTC	CASSLSLGQQFF	NA	TRBV11-3	TRBJ2-1	NA
TGTGCCAGCACCCCGGGACTAGCCACAGATACGCAGTATTTT	CASTPGLATDTQYF	few	TRBV6-5	TRBJ2-3	TRBD2
TGTGCCAGCAGTTACTCCGTCGTCACCTACAATGAGCAGTTCTTC	CASSYSVVTYNEQFF	NA	TRBV6-6	TRBJ2-1	NA
TGTGCCAGCAGCCCGGGACAGCCCCGGGAGCAGTACTTC	CASSPGQPREQYF	NA	TRBV27	TRBJ2-7	TRBD1